A single sample is the source of the 19 T cell receptor beta chains below, sequenced in a study of brain T cells in children with intractable seizures. Stated time point: blood from clinic visit 5 months post-surgery; TSC patient then seizure free. Generated by immunoSEQ multiplex PCR, the TCRdb table keeps only in-frame clones and is missing some. The sample holds 340,000 or so clones; roughly 93% are singletons and the top ten take roughly 6%. The source material was peripheral blood, sampled 5 to 6 months after surgery. These receptors all stem from a boy under two years old with tuberous sclerosis and intractable seizures.

The chain carries TRBV19 and TRBJ1-6; D perhaps matches TRBD1 (6 bases). CDR3 length equals 15 residues. Trimming shortened V by 2 bases and J by 5 bases, and 10 bases separated the two germline ends. The V gene's germline CDR1 is LNHDA and CDR2 SQIVND (reference sequence). The CDR3 bases are TGTGCCAGTAGTATACAGGGGATGCATAATTCACCCCTCCACTTT. Encoded protein: CASSIQGMHNSPLHF.

V is TRBV7-9 and J is TRBJ2-7; TRBD2 matches 8 bases. The CDR3 contains 14 residues. V dropped 5 bases and J dropped 4; count of bases not matched to a gene: 7. Looked up from germline, CDR1 is SEHNR and CDR2 is FQNEAQ (reference sequence). As DNA, the CDR3 is TGTGCCAGCAGCGAAACCGCGGGAGGTTACGAGCAGTACTTC. This encodes CASSETAGGYEQYF. Based on the CDR3 plus reference TRBV7-9 and TRBJ2-7, the full variable domain is DTGVSQNPRHKITKRGQNVTFRCDPISEHNRLYWYRQTLGQGPEFLTYFQNEAQLEKSRLLSDRFSAERPKGSFSTLEIQRTEQGDSAMYLCASSETAGGYEQYFGPGTRLTVT.

This chain uses TRBV19 with TRBJ1-1; 7 bases align to TRBD1. The germline gives CDR1 LNHDA, CDR2 SQIVND (reference sequence). Losses at the gene ends were 1 base for V and 5 bases for J; bases not matched to a gene: 13. CDR3 size: 17 residues. The CDR3 spells CASSIVLDRERSTEAFF. CDR3 DNA: TGTGCCAGTAGTATAGTCCTCGACAGGGAACGTTCAACTGAAGCTTTCTTT.

The V gene is TRBV21-1, the J gene TRBJ1-5; TRBD1, the table's D call, lacks a check against the DNA. TRBV21-1 is a recognized pseudogene. This CDR3 has 20 residues. The CDR3, as DNA: TGTGCCAGCAGCAAAAGGGGACCGGGACAGGGGGCAAGGGGCAATCAGCCCCAGCATTTT. Amino acid sequence: CASSKRGPGQGARGNQPQHF.

This chain joins TRBV10-3 and TRBJ1-5; D possibly corresponds to TRBD1 (5 bases). Germline loops: CDR1 ENHRY, CDR2 SYGVKD. There are 13 residues in the CDR3. Trimming left V 8 bases short and J 5 bases short, with 13 bases between. The CDR3 is CAIGQGRDQPQHF. For the CDR3, the DNA is TGTGCCATCGGGCAGGGAAGAGATCAGCCCCAGCATTTT.

This clone is a singleton in its sample. The J gene is TRBJ2-1, the V gene TRBV10-3; the match to TRBD2 covers 7 bases. The CDR3 runs 15 residues. Germline values: CDR1 ENHRY, CDR2 SYGVKD. J was trimmed by 8 bases and V by 3 bases; bases with no gene match: 10. The CDR3 loop is CAISDQTKRGDEQFF. The CDR3 region has the DNA TGTGCCATCAGTGACCAGACTAAGCGGGGAGATGAGCAGTTCTTC.

The V gene is TRBV5-1, the J gene TRBJ2-1; 10 nucleotides line up with TRBD1. Germline loops: CDR1 SGHRS, CDR2 YFSETQ. The CDR3 spans 13 residues. Trimming cost V 7 bases and J 8 bases; bases outside gene matches: 6. The CDR3 loop reads CASGTGDVDEQFF. CDR3 coding DNA: TGCGCCAGCGGGACAGGGGATGTCGATGAGCAGTTCTTC.

V usage is TRBV5-4 and J usage is TRBJ1-2; D unclear. The V gene lost 6 bases and the J gene lost 1 base, with 16 bases spanning the gap. The CDR3 is 15 amino acids. Germline V gene sequence: CDR1 SGHNT, CDR2 YYREEE (reference sequence). CDR3 coding DNA: TGTGCCAGCACCTCGGAACGAAGCCTTAACTATGGCTACACCTTC. Encoded protein: CASTSERSLNYGYTF.

This rearrangement joins TRBV2 to TRBJ2-2; perhaps TRBD2 as D (5 bases). The CDR3 sequence is 13 residues long. Germline V CDR1 and CDR2: SNHLY, FYNNEI. V gave up 7 bases and J gave up 4 bases, with 10 bases separating them. CDR3 amino acids: CASTPGSTGELFF. In DNA, the CDR3 is TGTGCCAGCACCCCGGGGTCCACCGGGGAGCTGTTTTTT. Full variable domain (remainder filled in from reference TRBV2 and TRBJ2-2): EPEVTQTPSHQVTQMGQEVILRCVPISNHLYFYWYRQILGQKVEFLVSFYNNEISEKSEIFDDQFSVERPDGSNFTLKIRSTKLEDSAMYFCASTPGSTGELFFGEGSRLTVL.

The V call is TRBV5-1, the J call TRBJ1-1; TRBD1 matches at 11 bases. The CDR3 contains 17 residues. J lost 0 bases, V lost 4 bases, and 8 bases had no gene match. CDR1 and CDR2 (germline): SGHRS, YFSETQ. As DNA, the CDR3 is TGCGCCAGCAGCCCCTGGACAGGGGGCGACATGAACACTGAAGCTTTCTTT. Translation gives CASSPWTGGDMNTEAFF.

This rearrangement joins TRBV5-1 to TRBJ1-2, with D uncertain. This CDR3 has 14 residues. V was trimmed by 2 bases and J by 8 bases, leaving 16 bases between them. Germline values: CDR1 SGHRS, CDR2 YFSETQ. The chain's CDR3 is CASSLDMVGDGYTF. The DNA of the CDR3 is TGCGCCAGCAGCTTAGATATGGTGGGCGACGGCTACACCTTC.

V gene TRBV7-9 combines with J gene TRBJ1-3, with D unresolved. Per germline, CDR1 SEHNR and CDR2 FQNEAQ (reference sequence). The V and J ends lost 2 bases and 0 bases respectively, with 8 bases between them. The CDR3 spans 15 residues. The CDR3: CASSLSGDSGNTIYF. In DNA form, the CDR3 reads TGTGCCAGCAGCTTATCAGGTGACTCTGGAAACACCATATATTTT.

This chain links TRBV19 with TRBJ1-5; TRBD1 matches at 8 bases. Germline V CDR1 and CDR2: LNHDA, SQIVND (reference sequence). CDR3 length: 15 residues. J lost 3 bases, V lost 7 bases, and 8 bases had no gene match. CDR3 nucleotides: TGTGCCAGTACCAAGGACAGGGCCCTCAATCAGCCCCAGCATTTT. The encoded protein is CASTKDRALNQPQHF.

This chain joins TRBV6-5 and TRBJ2-1; D is unclear. V lost 1 base, J lost 1 base, and 8 bases lay in between. Germline CDR1 MNHEY, CDR2 SVGAGI. The CDR3 has 15 residues. This CDR3 is CASSYLRSSYNEQFF. DNA of the CDR3: TGTGCCAGCAGTTACTTACGGTCTTCCTACAATGAGCAGTTCTTC.

The chain links TRBV30 to TRBJ2-2; the D is unclear. Trimming removed 7 bases at V and 6 bases at J, with 9 bases between. From germline, CDR1 is GTSNPN and CDR2 SVGIG (reference sequence). The CDR3 has 11 amino acids. The CDR3 bases are TGTGCCTTCTGGCGTCCCGGGGAGCTGTTTTTT. Translating gives CAFWRPGELFF.

This clone has just one count. The chain couples TRBV5-1 to TRBJ2-1; weak D call: TRBD2 (6 bases). The CDR3 sequence is 17 residues long. Germline values: CDR1 SGHRS, CDR2 YFSETQ. Trimming removed 4 bases at V and 7 bases at J, with 24 bases between. CDR3 DNA sequence: TGCGCCAGCAGCCGGTCGGTATCTAGCGAAAAAATGAATGAGCAGTTCTTC. Translated: CASSRSVSSEKMNEQFF.

The CDR3 DNA sequence: TGTGCCAGCCGTCCCAATCTAGCGGGAGGTGACACCGGGGAGCTGTTTTTT. Translation: CASRPNLAGGDTGELFF. The chain carries TRBV6-6 and TRBJ2-2; 11 positions match TRBD2. The germline V gene encodes CDR1 MNHNY and CDR2 SVGAGI (reference sequence). This CDR3 contains 17 residues. With V trimmed by 8 bases and J by 3 bases, 11 bases remained unmatched.

V gene TRBV6-5 combines with J gene TRBJ1-1; no firm D call. The CDR3 loop spans 14 amino acids. Trimming left V 7 bases short and J 0 bases short, with 12 bases between. Per the germline V gene, CDR1 is MNHEY and CDR2 is SVGAGI. CDR3 bases: TGTGCCAGCAAAGATCTGGTCATGAACACTGAAGCTTTCTTT. Its translation is CASKDLVMNTEAFF.

The chain recombines TRBV4-2 with TRBJ2-1; TRBD2 agrees at 9 bases. This CDR3 spans 16 amino acids. Germline CDR1 reads LGHNA; CDR2 reads YNFKEQ. V trimming: 0 bases; J trimming: 8 bases; junction bases outside the gene matches: 8. The CDR3 is CASSQEWPSGIYEQFF. CDR3 DNA sequence: TGTGCCAGCAGCCAAGAATGGCCTAGCGGGATTTATGAGCAGTTCTTC.